The 28 T cell receptor beta chains in this list originate from one sample, sequenced in a study of radiation and T cells in renal cell carcinoma. Time point denoted: blood 2 weeks post-SBRT. Sample treatment: 15 Gy SBRT to primary tumor, nephrectomy 4 weeks later. Sequencing used immunoSEQ multiplex PCR; TCRdb keeps in-frame clones, though not all of them. The sample lists about 60,000 clones; around 81% were seen once. The source was blood, collected from a patient whose treatment included radiotherapy and nephrectomy. The receptor set was obtained from a man in his fifties or sixties with renal cell carcinoma.

This chain uses TRBV9 with TRBJ2-2, with TRBD1 matching 10 bases. Germline loops: CDR1 SGDLS, CDR2 YYNGEE. The V gene end was trimmed by 4 bases and the J gene end by 5 bases; junction bases not matched to a gene: 8. This CDR3 region has 16 residues. The CDR3: CASSFPGQGTTGELFF. The CDR3 nucleotides read TGTGCCAGCAGCTTTCCGGGACAGGGGACGACCGGGGAGCTGTTTTTT.

This clone was counted only a few times. Other DNA sequences in this specimen translate into the identical CDR3. The V call is TRBV5-6, the J call TRBJ1-5; D perhaps matches TRBD1 (6 bases). The CDR3 runs 15 residues. V gave up 0 bases and J gave up 7 bases, with 14 bases separating them. CDR1 and CDR2 (germline): SGHDT, YYEEEE. As DNA, the CDR3 is TGTGCCAGCAGCTTGGCCGGAGGGGGAAGACAGCCCCAGCATTTT. It is translated as CASSLAGGGRQPQHF.

The chain carries TRBV19 and TRBJ1-5, with a possible D match to TRBD1 (6 bases). V dropped 2 bases and J dropped 3 bases, with 14 bases sitting between them. CDR3 length equals 16 residues. Germline V CDR1 and CDR2: LNHDA, SQIVND (reference sequence). The CDR3: CASSIFLQGTNQPQHF. CDR3 DNA: TGTGCCAGTAGTATATTCCTCCAGGGGACCAATCAGCCCCAGCATTTT. The whole variable domain, remainder taken from reference TRBV19 and TRBJ1-5, is DGGITQSPKYLFRKEGQNVTLSCEQNLNHDAMYWYRQDPGQGLRLIYYSQIVNDFQKGDIAEGYSVSREKKESFPLTVTSAQKNPTAFYLCASSIFLQGTNQPQHFGDGTRLSIL.

The V gene is TRBV30, the J gene TRBJ2-1, with 11 bases matching TRBD2. The CDR3 has 14 residues. J gave up 9 bases and V 1 base, and 5 bases lay outside the gene matches. Germline V gene lookup returns CDR1 GTSNPN and CDR2 SVGIG (reference sequence). The CDR3 nucleotides read TGTGCCTGGAGTGCACTAGCGGGGGTACCTGAGCAGTTCTTC. It codes for CAWSALAGVPEQFF.

The chain couples TRBV30 to TRBJ1-4, with 9 nucleotides matching TRBD1. Germline V CDR1 and CDR2: GTSNPN, SVGIG (reference sequence). The CDR3 has 13 residues. V shed 3 bases, J shed 8 bases, and the junction held 4 bases outside the gene matches. CDR3 protein: CAWRDRGREKLFF. For the CDR3, the DNA is TGTGCCTGGAGGGACAGGGGCCGCGAAAAACTGTTTTTT.

The V gene is TRBV27, the J gene TRBJ2-3; possible D gene TRBD1, 5 bases. V lost 3 bases, J lost 1 base, and 8 bases lay in between. Germline V gives CDR1 MNHEY, CDR2 SMNVEV (reference sequence). The CDR3 is 14 amino acids. The chain's CDR3 is CASSLSRGTDTQYF. CDR3 nucleotides: TGTGCCAGCAGTTTGTCCAGGGGCACAGATACGCAGTATTTT.

CDR3 nucleotide sequence: TGCGCCAGCAGCCAAGGACTAGCGGGGGGGATCAACGAGCAGTTCTTC. It yields the protein CASSQGLAGGINEQFF. The V and J genes are TRBV4-3 and TRBJ2-1, with 14 bases that match TRBD2. Germline CDR1 LGHNA, CDR2 YSLEER. CDR3 length: 16 amino acids. V lost 1 base and J lost 10; bases outside the gene matches: 6.

This clone was seen just once. The V call is TRBV7-8, the J call TRBJ1-2, with TRBD1 matching 7 bases. Germline CDR1 reads SGHVS; CDR2 reads FQNEAQ. This CDR3 is built from 13 residues. V lost 5 bases, J lost 4 bases, and 4 bases stayed unmatched. This CDR3 is CASSAGTVYGYTF. The CDR3 nucleotides are TGTGCCAGCAGCGCCGGGACAGTCTATGGCTACACCTTC.

V is TRBV6-5 and J is TRBJ2-1; perhaps TRBD2 as D (5 bases). Germline V gene data show CDR1 as MNHEY and CDR2 as SVGAGI. V was cut by 6 bases and J by 6 bases, with 18 bases left in between. The CDR3 is 15 residues long. CDR3 residues: CASSPTRLAFNEQFF. Here the CDR3 DNA reads TGTGCCAGCAGCCCGACGAGGCTAGCCTTCAATGAGCAGTTCTTC.

This chain uses TRBV18 with TRBJ1-1, with 7 bases aligning to TRBD1. V lost 1 base, J lost 8 bases, and 1 base stayed unmatched. The length of the CDR3 is 12 residues. The V gene's germline CDR1 is KGHSH and CDR2 LQKENI. CDR3 region: CASSPRTGEAFF. CDR3 coding DNA: TGTGCCAGCTCACCACGGACAGGAGAAGCTTTCTTT.

The V gene is TRBV19, the J gene TRBJ1-1; D is unresolved. Trimming removed 4 bases from V and 4 bases from J, with 13 bases in between. CDR3 length: 14 residues. CDR1 and CDR2 (germline): LNHDA, SQIVND (reference sequence). The CDR3 region has the DNA TGTGCCAGTAGTACCCCCGGGCAAGCCACTGAAGCTTTCTTT. It is translated as CASSTPGQATEAFF.

The CDR3 bases are TGTGCCAGCAGTGAGAAGAGATGGGGCTACACCTTC. Residues: CASSEKRWGYTF. The chain links TRBV2 to TRBJ1-2; no clear D gene. CDR3 length: 12 amino acids. The germline V gene has CDR1 SNHLY and CDR2 FYNNEI. V was clipped by 3 bases and J by 8 bases, with 10 bases between them.

The gene calls are TRBV18 and TRBJ1-5; no definite D call. The ends were cut back, 2 bases at V and 6 bases at J, with 8 bases in the middle. The CDR3 totals 13 residues. The germline V gene encodes CDR1 KGHSH and CDR2 LQKENI. The CDR3 DNA sequence: TGTGCCAGCTCACCATCCGAGCCTCAGCCCCAGCATTTT. This sequence encodes CASSPSEPQPQHF.

J is TRBJ2-3 and V is TRBV10-1; D is perhaps TRBD1 (5 bases). V dropped 8 bases and J dropped 5 bases, with 14 bases sitting between them. The CDR3 is 13 amino acids. Looked up from germline, CDR1 is WNHNN and CDR2 is SYGVQD (reference sequence). This chain's CDR3 is CASGQVVGDTQYF. Here the CDR3 DNA reads TGCGCCAGCGGACAAGTGGTGGGAGATACGCAGTATTTT.

This clone was counted between two and nine times. The CDR3 DNA follows: TGTGCCTGGAGTGGGCAGGGCAAGAAACTGTTTTTT. As protein: CAWSGQGKKLFF. V gene TRBV30 combines with J gene TRBJ1-4, with a tentative D call TRBD1 (5 bases). With 1 base removed from V and 11 bases from J, the gap between germline ends came to 11 bases. CDR1 and CDR2 (germline): GTSNPN, SVGIG (reference sequence). CDR3 length equals 12 residues.

This chain uses TRBV19 with TRBJ1-5, with D perhaps TRBD1 (6 bases). Per germline, CDR1 LNHDA and CDR2 SQIVND (reference sequence). The ends were cut back, 6 bases at V and 3 bases at J, with 12 bases in the middle. The CDR3 loop spans 14 amino acids. The CDR3 spells CASSPNRDNQPQHF. In nucleotides, the CDR3 is TGTGCCAGTAGCCCTAACAGGGACAATCAGCCCCAGCATTTT.

This clone was recorded only once. The chain couples TRBV5-1 to TRBJ2-5; D gene unclear. CDR3 length equals 15 residues. Germline loops: CDR1 SGHRS, CDR2 YFSETQ. The germline V and J ends were trimmed by 0 bases and 5 bases, with 14 bases remaining between them. The CDR3 coding sequence is TGCGCCAGCAGCTTGGTCGTGGGGATCCTTGAGACCCAGTACTTC. Protein: CASSLVVGILETQYF.

The V gene is TRBV18, the J gene TRBJ2-7; D is unclear. Trimming cost V 3 bases and J 0 bases, with 9 bases left between them. Germline V gene lookup returns CDR1 KGHSH and CDR2 LQKENI. The CDR3 has 14 residues. The CDR3 reads CASSPSLSSYEQYF. In DNA, the CDR3 is TGTGCCAGCTCACCTTCCCTTAGCTCCTACGAGCAGTACTTC. Full variable domain (remainder filled in from reference TRBV18 and TRBJ2-7): NAGVMQNPRHLVRRRGQEARLRCSPMKGHSHVYWYRQLPEEGLKFMVYLQKENIIDESGMPKERFSAEFPKEGPSILRIQQVVRGDSAAYFCASSPSLSSYEQYFGPGTRLTVT.

This sequence joins TRBV30 and TRBJ2-1; no clear D. Trimming took off 0 bases at V and 7 bases at J, with 10 bases between the two ends. CDR1 GTSNPN and CDR2 SVGIG come from the germline V gene (reference sequence). This CDR3 spans 13 amino acids. CDR3 in DNA: TGTGCCTGGAGTGTGACCAAGTTTAATGAGCAGTTCTTC. As protein: CAWSVTKFNEQFF. Supplemented by reference TRBV30 and TRBJ2-1, the full variable domain reads SQTIHQWPATLVQPVGSPLSLECTVEGTSNPNLYWYRQAAGRGLQLLFYSVGIGQISSEVPQNLSASRPQDRQFILSSKKLLLSDSGFYLCAWSVTKFNEQFFGPGTRLTVL.

The chain employs TRBV30 and TRBJ1-6; weak D call: TRBD1 (6 bases). The germline gives CDR1 GTSNPN, CDR2 SVGIG (reference sequence). CDR3 length equals 14 residues. The V gene lost 2 bases and the J gene lost 3 bases, with 8 bases spanning the gap. In DNA form, the CDR3 reads TGTGCCTGGAGTAGGGACAACTATAATTCACCCCTCCACTTT. Amino acids: CAWSRDNYNSPLHF.

The J gene is TRBJ2-1, the V gene TRBV7-2; 8 bases agree with TRBD2. V lost 2 bases and J lost 7; bases outside the gene matches: 7. The CDR3 covers 15 residues. Germline values: CDR1 SGHTA, CDR2 FQGNSA. DNA for the CDR3: TGTGCCAGCAGCTTAATGGCGGGGGGTGAGAATGAGCAGTTCTTC. This gives the protein CASSLMAGGENEQFF.

The chain recombines TRBV10-3 with TRBJ1-6, with a weak D call TRBD1 (6 bases). The length of the CDR3 is 15 residues. Trimming cost V 0 bases and J 7 bases, with 10 bases left between them. From germline, CDR1 is ENHRY and CDR2 SYGVKD. As DNA, the CDR3 is TGTGCCATCAGTGAGTCAGGGGGTGAGAATTCACCCCTCCACTTT. Protein: CAISESGGENSPLHF.

The CDR3 DNA sequence: TGTGCCAGTAAATGGCAGGGAAGGCACAATGAGCAGTTCTTC. Translated, it gives CASKWQGRHNEQFF. The chain carries TRBV19 and TRBJ2-1; D perhaps matches TRBD1 (5 bases). V was cut by 7 bases and J by 5 bases, with 15 bases left in between. There are 14 residues in the CDR3. The germline V gene has CDR1 LNHDA and CDR2 SQIVND (reference sequence).

The gene calls are TRBV2 and TRBJ2-1; 7 bases map to TRBD1. Germline V lookup: CDR1 SNHLY, CDR2 FYNNEI. Losses at the gene ends were 7 bases for V and 5 bases for J; bases not matched to a gene: 11. CDR3 length: 15 residues. This CDR3 reads CASINPGTVNNEQFF. In DNA form, the CDR3 reads TGTGCCAGCATTAACCCCGGGACAGTAAACAATGAGCAGTTCTTC. Complete variable domain (other parts from reference TRBV2 and TRBJ2-1): EPEVTQTPSHQVTQMGQEVILRCVPISNHLYFYWYRQILGQKVEFLVSFYNNEISEKSEIFDDQFSVERPDGSNFTLKIRSTKLEDSAMYFCASINPGTVNNEQFFGPGTRLTVL.

The rearrangement links TRBV4-3 to TRBJ2-2; TRBD1 matches at 7 bases. This CDR3 comprises 16 residues. The germline V gene has CDR1 LGHNA and CDR2 YSLEER. Trimming cost V 2 bases and J 1 base; bases outside gene matches: 4. CDR3 region: CASSQLGQLNTGELFF. DNA of the CDR3: TGCGCCAGCAGCCAATTGGGACAGTTGAACACCGGGGAGCTGTTTTTT.

The V call is TRBV11-2, the J call TRBJ2-1, with 14 bases matching TRBD2. Losses at the gene ends were 5 bases for V and 4 bases for J; bases not matched to a gene: 4. Germline CDR1 is SGHAT and CDR2 is FQNNGV. There are 16 residues in the CDR3. DNA of the CDR3: TGTGCCAGCAGCACTGGGACTAGCGGGGGATACAATGAGCAGTTCTTC. It encodes CASSTGTSGGYNEQFF. The full variable domain, rest sourced from reference TRBV11-2 and TRBJ2-1, is EAGVAQSPRYKIIEKRQSVAFWCNPISGHATLYWYQQILGQGPKLLIQFQNNGVVDDSQLPKDRFSAERLKGVDSTLKIQPAKLEDSAVYLCASSTGTSGGYNEQFFGPGTRLTVL.

This clone came up a few times. This chain connects TRBV10-3 to TRBJ1-1, with D unclear. The V and J ends lost 3 bases and 0 bases respectively, with 8 bases between them. The CDR3 spans 14 residues. The germline V gene encodes CDR1 ENHRY and CDR2 SYGVKD. The CDR3 DNA sequence: TGTGCCATCAGTGATCAAGAGATGAACACTGAAGCTTTCTTT. Residues: CAISDQEMNTEAFF.

The chain is built from TRBV29-1 and TRBJ2-5; TRBD2 agrees at 9 bases. This CDR3 has 13 residues. V lost 5 bases and J lost 5; bases outside the gene matches: 6. Per the germline V gene, CDR1 is SQVTM and CDR2 is ANQGSEA. For the CDR3, the DNA is TGCAGCGTTCTTGCTAGCGGGGCCGAGACCCAGTACTTC. This gives the protein CSVLASGAETQYF. Combining the CDR3 with reference TRBV29-1 and TRBJ2-5 gives the whole variable domain SAVISQKPSRDICQRGTSLTIQCQVDSQVTMMFWYRQQPGQSLTLIATANQGSEATYESGFVIDKFPISRPNLTFSTLTVSNMSPEDSSIYLCSVLASGAETQYFGPGTRLLVL.